This entry concerns a single T cell receptor (beta chain). The data are from a study of patients and donors after allogeneic stem cell transplantation. V dropped 1 base and J dropped 5 bases, with 17 bases sitting between them. There are 16 residues in the CDR3. The V gene's germline CDR1 is SGHTA and CDR2 FQGNSA. In TCRdb, the RT-PCR reads were re-called with MiXCR into one record per CDR3 protein. Of approximately 140,000 distinct CDR3 sequences detected, approximately 37% appear once; the ten largest clones hold about 50%. The chain has TRBV7-2 and TRBJ2-5; tentatively, D is TRBD1 (5 bases). The receptor was isolated from a human donor who was either an allogeneic HSCT recipient or a stem cell or donor lymphocyte infusion donor (not recorded which). It is not recorded whose cells these are; they may come from a transplant donor. Sequenced material: blood, either unsorted or a sorted T cell fraction (not recorded which). The CDR3 bases are TGTGCCAGCAGCTTAGGGAAGGCAGGGTGGAAGGAGACCCAGTACTTC. It yields the protein CASSLGKAGWKETQYF.